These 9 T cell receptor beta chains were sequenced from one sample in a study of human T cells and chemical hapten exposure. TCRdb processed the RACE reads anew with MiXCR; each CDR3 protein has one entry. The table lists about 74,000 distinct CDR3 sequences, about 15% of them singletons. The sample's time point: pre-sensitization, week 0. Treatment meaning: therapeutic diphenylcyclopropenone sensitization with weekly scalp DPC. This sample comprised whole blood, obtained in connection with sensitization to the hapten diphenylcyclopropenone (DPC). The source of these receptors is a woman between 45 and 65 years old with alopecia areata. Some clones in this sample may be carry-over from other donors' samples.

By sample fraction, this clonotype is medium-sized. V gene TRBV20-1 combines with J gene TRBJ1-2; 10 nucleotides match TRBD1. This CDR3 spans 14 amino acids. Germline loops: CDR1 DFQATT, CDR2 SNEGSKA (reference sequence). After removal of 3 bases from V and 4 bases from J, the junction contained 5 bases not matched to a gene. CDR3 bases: TGCAGTGCTAGTGACAGGGGGCTGGTCTATGGCTACACCTTC. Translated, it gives CSASDRGLVYGYTF.

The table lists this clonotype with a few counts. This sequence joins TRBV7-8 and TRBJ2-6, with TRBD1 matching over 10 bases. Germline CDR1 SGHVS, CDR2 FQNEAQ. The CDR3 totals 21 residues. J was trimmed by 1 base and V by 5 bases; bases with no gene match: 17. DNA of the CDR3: TGTGCCAGCAGCCCCTACGTAATACCGGGACAGGGGTTGTCTGGGGCCAACGTCCTGACTTTC. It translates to CASSPYVIPGQGLSGANVLTF.

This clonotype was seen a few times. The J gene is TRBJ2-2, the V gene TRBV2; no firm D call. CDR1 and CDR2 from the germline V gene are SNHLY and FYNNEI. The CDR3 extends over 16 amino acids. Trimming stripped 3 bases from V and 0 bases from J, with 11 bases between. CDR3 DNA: TGTGCCAGCAGTGAGTCGCCCGGGCCGAACACCGGGGAGCTGTTTTTT. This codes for CASSESPGPNTGELFF.

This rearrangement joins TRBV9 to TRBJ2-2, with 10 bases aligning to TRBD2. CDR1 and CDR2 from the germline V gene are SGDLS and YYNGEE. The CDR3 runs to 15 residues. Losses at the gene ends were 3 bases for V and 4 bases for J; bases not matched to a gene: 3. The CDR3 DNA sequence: TGTGCCAGCAGCGCGAGACTAGCGGGCACCGGGGAGCTGTTTTTT. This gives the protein CASSARLAGTGELFF.

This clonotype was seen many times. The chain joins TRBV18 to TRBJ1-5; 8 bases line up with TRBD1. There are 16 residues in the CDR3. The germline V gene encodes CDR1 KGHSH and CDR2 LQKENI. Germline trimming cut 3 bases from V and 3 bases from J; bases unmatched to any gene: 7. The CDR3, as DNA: TGTGCCAGCTCACCGCCGGGACAGGACTACAATCAGCCCCAGCATTTT. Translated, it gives CASSPPGQDYNQPQHF.

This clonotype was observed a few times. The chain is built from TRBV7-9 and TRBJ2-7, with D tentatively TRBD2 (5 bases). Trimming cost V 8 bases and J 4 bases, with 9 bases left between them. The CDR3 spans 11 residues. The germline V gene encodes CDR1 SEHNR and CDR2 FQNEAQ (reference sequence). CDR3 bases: TGTGCCAGCGGGTGGGAGTACGAGCAGTACTTC. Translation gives CASGWEYEQYF. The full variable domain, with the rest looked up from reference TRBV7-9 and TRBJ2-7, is DTGVSQNPRHKITKRGQNVTFRCDPISEHNRLYWYRQTLGQGPEFLTYFQNEAQLEKSRLLSDRFSAERPKGSFSTLEIQRTEQGDSAMYLCASGWEYEQYFGPGTRLTVT.

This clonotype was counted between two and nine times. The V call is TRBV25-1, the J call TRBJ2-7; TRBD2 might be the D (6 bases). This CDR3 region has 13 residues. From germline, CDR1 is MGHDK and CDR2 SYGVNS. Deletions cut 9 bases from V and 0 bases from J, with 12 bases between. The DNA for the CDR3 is TGTGCCAGTCGGAGGGGTACCTCCTACGAGCAGTACTTC. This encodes CASRRGTSYEQYF.

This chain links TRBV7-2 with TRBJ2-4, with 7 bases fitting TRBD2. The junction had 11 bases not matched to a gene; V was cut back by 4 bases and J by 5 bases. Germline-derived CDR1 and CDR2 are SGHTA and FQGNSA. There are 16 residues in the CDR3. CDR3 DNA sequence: TGTGCCAGCAGCTCCCAGACTACAAGCGGGGAAAACATTCAGTACTTC. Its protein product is CASSSQTTSGENIQYF.

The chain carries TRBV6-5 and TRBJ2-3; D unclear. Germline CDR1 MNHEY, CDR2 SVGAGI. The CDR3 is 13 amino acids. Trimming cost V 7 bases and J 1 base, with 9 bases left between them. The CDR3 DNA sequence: TGTGCCAGCAAACCCGCGGGCACAGATACGCAGTATTTT. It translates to CASKPAGTDTQYF.